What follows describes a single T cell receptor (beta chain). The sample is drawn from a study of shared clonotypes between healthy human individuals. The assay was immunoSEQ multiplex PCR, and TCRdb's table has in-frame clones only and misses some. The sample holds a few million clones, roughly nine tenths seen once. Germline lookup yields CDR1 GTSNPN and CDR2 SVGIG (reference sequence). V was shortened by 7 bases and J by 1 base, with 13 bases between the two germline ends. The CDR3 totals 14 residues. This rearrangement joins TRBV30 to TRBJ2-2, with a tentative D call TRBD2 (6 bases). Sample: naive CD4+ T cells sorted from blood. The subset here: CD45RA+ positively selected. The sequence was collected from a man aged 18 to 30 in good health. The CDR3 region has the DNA TGTGCCTCCCTGGGGCGGGGGAACACCGGGGAGCTGTTTTTT. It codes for CASLGRGNTGELFF.